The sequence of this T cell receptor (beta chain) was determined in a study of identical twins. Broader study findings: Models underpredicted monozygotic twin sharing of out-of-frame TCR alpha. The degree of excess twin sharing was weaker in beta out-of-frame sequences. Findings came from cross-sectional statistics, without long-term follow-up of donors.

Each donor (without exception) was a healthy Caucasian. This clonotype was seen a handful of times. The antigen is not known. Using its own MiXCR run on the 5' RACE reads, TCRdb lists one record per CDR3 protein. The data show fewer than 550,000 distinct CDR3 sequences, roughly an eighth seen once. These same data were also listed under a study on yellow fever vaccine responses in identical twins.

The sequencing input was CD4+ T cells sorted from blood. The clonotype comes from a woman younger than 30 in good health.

The CDR3 coding sequence is TGTGCCATCAGGGAAAACAGGGGGGAAAAACTGTTTTTT. Protein sequence: CAIRENRGEKLFF. This chain joins TRBV10-3 and TRBJ1-4; 8 bases map to TRBD1. The V segment lost 6 bases and the J segment 8 bases; nucleotides outside the gene matches: 5. The CDR3 is 13 amino acids. CDR1 ENHRY and CDR2 SYGVKD come from the germline V gene.